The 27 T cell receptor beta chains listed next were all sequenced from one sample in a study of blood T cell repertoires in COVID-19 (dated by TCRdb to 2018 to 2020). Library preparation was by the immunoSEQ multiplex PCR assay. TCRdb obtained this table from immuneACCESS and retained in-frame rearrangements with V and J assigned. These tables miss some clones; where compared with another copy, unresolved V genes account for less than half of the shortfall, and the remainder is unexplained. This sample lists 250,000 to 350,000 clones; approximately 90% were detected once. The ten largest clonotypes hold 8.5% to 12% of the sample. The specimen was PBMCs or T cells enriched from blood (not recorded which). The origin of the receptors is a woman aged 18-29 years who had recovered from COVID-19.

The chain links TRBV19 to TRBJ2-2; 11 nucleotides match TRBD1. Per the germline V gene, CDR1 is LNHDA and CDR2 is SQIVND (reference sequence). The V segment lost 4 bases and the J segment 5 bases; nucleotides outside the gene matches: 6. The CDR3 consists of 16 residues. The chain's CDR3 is CASSTHGTGGTGELFF. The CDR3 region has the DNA TGTGCCAGTAGTACCCACGGGACAGGGGGGACCGGGGAGCTGTTTTTT. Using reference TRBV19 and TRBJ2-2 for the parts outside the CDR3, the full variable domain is DGGITQSPKYLFRKEGQNVTLSCEQNLNHDAMYWYRQDPGQGLRLIYYSQIVNDFQKGDIAEGYSVSREKKESFPLTVTSAQKNPTAFYLCASSTHGTGGTGELFFGEGSRLTVL.

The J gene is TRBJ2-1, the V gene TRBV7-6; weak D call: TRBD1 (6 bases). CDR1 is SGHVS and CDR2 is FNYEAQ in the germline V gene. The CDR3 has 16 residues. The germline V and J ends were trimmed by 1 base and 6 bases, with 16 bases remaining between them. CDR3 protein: CASSLDLYRAGNEQFF. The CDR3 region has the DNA TGTGCCAGCAGCTTAGACCTTTACAGGGCAGGCAATGAGCAGTTCTTC.

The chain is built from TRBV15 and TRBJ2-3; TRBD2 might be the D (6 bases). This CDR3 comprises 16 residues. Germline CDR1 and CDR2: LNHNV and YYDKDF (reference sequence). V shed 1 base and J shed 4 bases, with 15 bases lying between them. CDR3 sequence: CATSRGRVDWADTQYF. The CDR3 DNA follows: TGTGCCACCAGCAGAGGGAGGGTAGATTGGGCAGATACGCAGTATTTT.

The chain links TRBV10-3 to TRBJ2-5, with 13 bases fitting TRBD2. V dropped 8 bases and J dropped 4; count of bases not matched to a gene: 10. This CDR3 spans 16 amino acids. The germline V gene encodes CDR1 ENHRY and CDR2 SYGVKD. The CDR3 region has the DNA TGTGCCATCGGTGCCACTAGCGGGGGGGCAATAGAGACCCAGTACTTC. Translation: CAIGATSGGAIETQYF.

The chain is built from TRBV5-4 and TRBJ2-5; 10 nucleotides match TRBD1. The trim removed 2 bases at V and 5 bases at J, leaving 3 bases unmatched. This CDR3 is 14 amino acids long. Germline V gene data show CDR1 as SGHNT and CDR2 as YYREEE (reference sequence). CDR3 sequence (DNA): TGTGCCAGCAGCTTCAAGGGACAGGGGGAGACCCAGTACTTC. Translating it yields CASSFKGQGETQYF.

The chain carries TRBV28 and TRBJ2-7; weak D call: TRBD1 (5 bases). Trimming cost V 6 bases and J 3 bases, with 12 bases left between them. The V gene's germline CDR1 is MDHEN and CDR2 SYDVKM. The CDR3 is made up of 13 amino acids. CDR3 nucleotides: TGTGCCAGCAGCCTCCTTAGGGGCTACGAGCAGTACTTC. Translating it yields CASSLLRGYEQYF. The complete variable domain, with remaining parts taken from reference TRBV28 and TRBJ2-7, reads DVKVTQSSRYLVKRTGEKVFLECVQDMDHENMFWYRQDPGLGLRLIYFSYDVKMKEKGDIPEGYSVSREKKERFSLILESASTNQTSMYLCASSLLRGYEQYFGPGTRLTVT.

The CDR3 spells CASSTSGGITDTQYF. The CDR3 bases are TGTGCCAGTAGTACCAGCGGGGGGATCACAGATACGCAGTATTTT. The chain employs TRBV19 and TRBJ2-3, with TRBD2 matching over 9 bases. The germline V gene has CDR1 LNHDA and CDR2 SQIVND (reference sequence). The junction had 4 bases not matched to a gene; V was cut back by 4 bases and J by 2 bases. This CDR3 region has 15 residues. The complete variable domain, with remaining parts taken from reference TRBV19 and TRBJ2-3, reads DGGITQSPKYLFRKEGQNVTLSCEQNLNHDAMYWYRQDPGQGLRLIYYSQIVNDFQKGDIAEGYSVSREKKESFPLTVTSAQKNPTAFYLCASSTSGGITDTQYFGPGTRLTVL.

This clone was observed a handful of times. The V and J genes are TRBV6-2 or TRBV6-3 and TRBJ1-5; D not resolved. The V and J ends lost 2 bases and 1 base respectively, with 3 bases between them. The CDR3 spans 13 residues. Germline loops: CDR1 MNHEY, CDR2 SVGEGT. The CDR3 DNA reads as TGTGCCAGCAGTTACGAGAGCAATCAGCCCCAGCATTTT. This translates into CASSYESNQPQHF.

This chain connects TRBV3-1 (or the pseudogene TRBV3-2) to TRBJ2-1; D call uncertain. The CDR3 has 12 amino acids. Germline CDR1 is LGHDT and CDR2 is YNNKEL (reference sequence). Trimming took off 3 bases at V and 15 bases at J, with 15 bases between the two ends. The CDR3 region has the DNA TGTGCCAGCAGCCAGTCCGCAGGAAGTTCGTTCTTC. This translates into CASSQSAGSSFF.

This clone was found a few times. The CDR3 sequence is CASGEAAYNEQFF. The CDR3 DNA follows: TGTGCCAGTGGGGAGGCAGCCTACAATGAGCAGTTCTTC. V usage is TRBV19 and J usage is TRBJ2-1, with a possible D match to TRBD2 (6 bases). Germline V lookup: CDR1 LNHDA, CDR2 SQIVND (reference sequence). Trimming removed 8 bases at V and 2 bases at J, with 10 bases between. The CDR3 consists of 13 residues.

The DNA of the CDR3 is TGCGCCAGCAGCCAATCGGGACAGGAGGATGGCTACACCTTC. Protein: CASSQSGQEDGYTF. V usage is TRBV4-1 and J usage is TRBJ1-2, with 8 bases aligning to TRBD1. CDR1 is MGHRA and CDR2 is YSYEKL in the germline V gene. With 2 bases clipped from V and 6 bases from J, the junction kept 5 bases outside the gene matches. The CDR3 covers 14 residues.

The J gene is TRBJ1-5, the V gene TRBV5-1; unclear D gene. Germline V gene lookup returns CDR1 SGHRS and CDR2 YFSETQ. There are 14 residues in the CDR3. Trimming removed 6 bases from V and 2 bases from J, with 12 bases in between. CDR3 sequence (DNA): TGCGCCAGCAAAGTTGCCCCGGGCAATCAGCCCCAGCATTTT. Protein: CASKVAPGNQPQHF.

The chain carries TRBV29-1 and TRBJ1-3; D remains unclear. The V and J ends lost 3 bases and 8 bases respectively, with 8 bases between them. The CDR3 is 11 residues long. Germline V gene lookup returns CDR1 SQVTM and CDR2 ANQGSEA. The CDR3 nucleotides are TGCAGCGTTGAGAAGGCGGACACCATATATTTT. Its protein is CSVEKADTIYF.

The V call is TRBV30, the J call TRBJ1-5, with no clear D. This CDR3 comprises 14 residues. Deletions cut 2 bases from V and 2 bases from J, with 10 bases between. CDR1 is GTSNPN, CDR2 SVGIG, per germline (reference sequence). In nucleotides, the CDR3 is TGTGCCTGGAGTAGTCCTAATGGCAATCAGCCCCAGCATTTT. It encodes CAWSSPNGNQPQHF. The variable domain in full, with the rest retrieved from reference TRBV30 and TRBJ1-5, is SQTIHQWPATLVQPVGSPLSLECTVEGTSNPNLYWYRQAAGRGLQLLFYSVGIGQISSEVPQNLSASRPQDRQFILSSKKLLLSDSGFYLCAWSSPNGNQPQHFGDGTRLSIL.

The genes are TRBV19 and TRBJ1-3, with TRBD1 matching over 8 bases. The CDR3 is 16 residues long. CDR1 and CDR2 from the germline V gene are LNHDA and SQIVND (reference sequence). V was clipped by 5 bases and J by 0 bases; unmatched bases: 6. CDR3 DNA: TGTGCCAGTAGTCCCGGGGACAGGAGCTCTGGAAACACCATATATTTT. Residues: CASSPGDRSSGNTIYF.

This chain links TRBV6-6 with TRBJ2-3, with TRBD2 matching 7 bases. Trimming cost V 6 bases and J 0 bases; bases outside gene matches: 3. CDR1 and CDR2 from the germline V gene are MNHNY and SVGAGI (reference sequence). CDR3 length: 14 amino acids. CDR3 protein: CASRRLASTDTQYF. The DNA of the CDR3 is TGTGCCAGCAGGAGACTAGCCAGCACAGATACGCAGTATTTT.

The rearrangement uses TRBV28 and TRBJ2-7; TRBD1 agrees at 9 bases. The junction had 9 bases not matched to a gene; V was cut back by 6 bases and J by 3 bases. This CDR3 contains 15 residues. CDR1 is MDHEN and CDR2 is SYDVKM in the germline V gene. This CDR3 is CASRDTGQGIYEQYF. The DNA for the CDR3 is TGTGCCAGCAGAGACACGGGACAGGGAATCTACGAGCAGTACTTC.

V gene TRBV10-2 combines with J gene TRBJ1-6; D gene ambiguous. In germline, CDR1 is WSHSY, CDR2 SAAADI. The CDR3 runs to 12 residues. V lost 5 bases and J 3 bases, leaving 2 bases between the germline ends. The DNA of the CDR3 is TGCGCCAGCAGTCTCTATAATTCACCCCTCCACTTT. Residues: CASSLYNSPLHF.

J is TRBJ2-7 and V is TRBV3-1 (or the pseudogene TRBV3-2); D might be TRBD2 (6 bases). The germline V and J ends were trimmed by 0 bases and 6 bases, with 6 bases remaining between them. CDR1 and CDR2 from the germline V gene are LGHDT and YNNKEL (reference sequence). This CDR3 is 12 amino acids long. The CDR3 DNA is TGTGCCAGCAGCCAAGAGGGAGGCGAGCAGTACTTC. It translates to CASSQEGGEQYF.

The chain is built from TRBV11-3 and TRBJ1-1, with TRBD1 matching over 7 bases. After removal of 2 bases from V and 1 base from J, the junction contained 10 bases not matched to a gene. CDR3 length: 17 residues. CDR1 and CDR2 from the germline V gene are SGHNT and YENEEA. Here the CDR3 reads CASSLTLGPGGNTEAFF. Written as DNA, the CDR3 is TGTGCCAGCAGCTTAACCCTGGGGCCAGGGGGGAACACTGAAGCTTTCTTT.

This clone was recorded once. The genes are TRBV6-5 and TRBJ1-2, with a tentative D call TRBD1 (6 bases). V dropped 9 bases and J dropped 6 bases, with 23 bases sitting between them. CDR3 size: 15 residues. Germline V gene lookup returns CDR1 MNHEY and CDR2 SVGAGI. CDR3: CASRDTGDTNNGYTF. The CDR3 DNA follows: TGTGCCAGTCGGGACACCGGGGACACCAATAATGGCTACACCTTC.

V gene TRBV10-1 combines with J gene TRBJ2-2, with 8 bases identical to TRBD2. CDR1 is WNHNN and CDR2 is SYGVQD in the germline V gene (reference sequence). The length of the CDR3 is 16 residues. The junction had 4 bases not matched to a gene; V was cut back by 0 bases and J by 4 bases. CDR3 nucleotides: TGCGCCAGCAGTGAGTCAGGAGCGGGGGTCACCGGGGAGCTGTTTTTT. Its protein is CASSESGAGVTGELFF.

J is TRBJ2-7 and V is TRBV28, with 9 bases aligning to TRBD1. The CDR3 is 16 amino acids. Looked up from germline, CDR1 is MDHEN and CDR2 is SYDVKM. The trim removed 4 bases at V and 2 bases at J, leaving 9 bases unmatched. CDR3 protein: CASSSSPGQGTYEQYF. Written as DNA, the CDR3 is TGTGCCAGCAGTTCCTCCCCTGGACAGGGGACCTACGAGCAGTACTTC.

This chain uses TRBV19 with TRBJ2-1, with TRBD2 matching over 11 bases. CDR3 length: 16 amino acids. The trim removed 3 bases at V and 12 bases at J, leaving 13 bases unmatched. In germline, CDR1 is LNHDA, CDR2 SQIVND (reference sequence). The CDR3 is CASSIWASGGSGLQFF. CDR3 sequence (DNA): TGTGCCAGTAGTATCTGGGCTAGCGGGGGGTCGGGACTGCAGTTCTTC. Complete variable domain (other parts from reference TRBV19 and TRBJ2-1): DGGITQSPKYLFRKEGQNVTLSCEQNLNHDAMYWYRQDPGQGLRLIYYSQIVNDFQKGDIAEGYSVSREKKESFPLTVTSAQKNPTAFYLCASSIWASGGSGLQFFGPGTRLTVL.

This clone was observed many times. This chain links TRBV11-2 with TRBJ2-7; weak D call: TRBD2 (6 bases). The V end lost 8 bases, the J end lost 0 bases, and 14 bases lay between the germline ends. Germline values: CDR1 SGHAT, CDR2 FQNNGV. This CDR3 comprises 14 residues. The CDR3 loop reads CASRPGSHSYEQYF. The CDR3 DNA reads TGTGCCAGCCGCCCCGGGAGTCACTCCTACGAGCAGTACTTC.

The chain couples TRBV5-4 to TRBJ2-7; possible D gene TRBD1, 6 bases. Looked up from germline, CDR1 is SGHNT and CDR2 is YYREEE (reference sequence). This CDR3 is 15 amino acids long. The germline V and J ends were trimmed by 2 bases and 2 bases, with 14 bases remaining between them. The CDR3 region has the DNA TGTGCCAGCAGCTTCCCGGGACAAATGGCCTACGAGCAGTACTTC. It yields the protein CASSFPGQMAYEQYF.

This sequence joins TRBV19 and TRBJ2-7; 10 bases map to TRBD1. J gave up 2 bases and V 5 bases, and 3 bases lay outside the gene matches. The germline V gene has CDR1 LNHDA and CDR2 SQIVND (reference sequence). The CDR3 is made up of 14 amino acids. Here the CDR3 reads CASSAGTGAYEQYF. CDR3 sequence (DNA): TGTGCCAGTAGTGCGGGGACAGGGGCCTACGAGCAGTACTTC.